These 12 T cell receptor beta chains came from one sample sequenced in a study of vaccination and CD4 T cells after COVID-19. Treatment reported: approximately 9-day PBMC culture with coronavirus spike peptide pools or control peptides (ViraFEST assay). One should note that the unexposed donor's CD4+ T cells were collected before the COVID-19 pandemic (2011-2018). Sequenced with the Oncomine TCR Beta short-read assay was DNA taken from cultured CD4+ T cells. TCRdb reprocessed the PCR reads with MiXCR, giving one entry per CDR3 protein. The sample consists of approximately 3,800 distinct CDR3 sequences, approximately 76% of them appearing once. Their cognate antigens are unknown. Sequencing input: CD4+ T cells from blood, cultured in vitro. Source of these receptors: a human donor in good health.

By sample share, this clonotype is medium-sized. The V gene is TRBV20-1, the J gene TRBJ2-7; 9 positions match TRBD2. The CDR3 sequence is 14 residues long. Germline V gene data show CDR1 as DFQATT and CDR2 as SNEGSKA (reference sequence). J was trimmed by 6 bases and V by 2 bases; bases with no gene match: 8. The CDR3 nucleotides read TGCAGTGCTAGAAGGACGGCGGGAGGGGTCGAGCAGTACTTC. Its protein is CSARRTAGGVEQYF.

The V and J genes are TRBV6-1 and TRBJ1-5, with D possibly matching TRBD1 (5 bases). The length of the CDR3 is 12 residues. Germline V gene data show CDR1 as MNHNS and CDR2 as SASEGT. V was pared by 5 bases and J by 8 bases, with 10 bases between. Written as DNA, the CDR3 is TGTGCCAGCAGTCCTAGCAGGGAGCCCCAGCATTTT. It codes for CASSPSREPQHF.

V usage is TRBV7-2 and J usage is TRBJ1-6, with 9 nucleotides matching TRBD1. The trim removed 1 base at V and 7 bases at J, leaving 2 bases unmatched. This CDR3 contains 15 residues. Germline V gives CDR1 SGHTA, CDR2 FQGNSA. The CDR3 region is CASSLDGTGNSPLHF. In DNA form, the CDR3 reads TGTGCCAGCAGCTTAGACGGGACAGGGAATTCACCCCTCCACTTT. Looking up the rest from reference TRBV7-2 and TRBJ1-6 gives the full variable domain: GAGVSQSPSNKVTEKGKDVELRCDPISGHTALYWYRQSLGQGLEFLIYFQGNSAPDKSGLPSDRFSAERTGGSVSTLTIQRTQQEDSAVYLCASSLDGTGNSPLHFGNGTRLTVT.

The V and J genes are TRBV6-1 and TRBJ1-2, with 7 bases identical to TRBD1. Per the germline V gene, CDR1 is MNHNS and CDR2 is SASEGT. With V trimmed by 6 bases and J by 6 bases, 13 bases remained unmatched. The CDR3 spans 15 residues. DNA for the CDR3: TGTGCCAGCAGACACGGGACAGAACAGAGGGATGGCTACACCTTC. Amino acids: CASRHGTEQRDGYTF.

The CDR3 region has the DNA TGTGCCAGCAGTTTATCGGGGGGCCTAGGGGCTGAAGCTTTCTTT. This sequence encodes CASSLSGGLGAEAFF. This chain links TRBV27 with TRBJ1-1; D is possibly TRBD1 (6 bases). V gave up 0 bases and J gave up 6 bases, with 14 bases separating them. Germline CDR1 reads MNHEY; CDR2 reads SMNVEV (reference sequence). The CDR3 length is 15 residues.

This clonotype was detected only once. V is TRBV5-6 and J is TRBJ1-1; D unresolved. The V gene's germline CDR1 is SGHDT and CDR2 YYEEEE. The CDR3 contains 13 residues. V was pared by 3 bases and J by 0 bases, with 6 bases between. The CDR3 region has the DNA TGTGCCAGCAGCTACGGGGTGAACACTGAAGCTTTCTTT. Translating it yields CASSYGVNTEAFF.

The V and J genes are TRBV19 and TRBJ2-6; tentatively, D is TRBD1 (6 bases). CDR1 and CDR2 from the germline V gene are LNHDA and SQIVND (reference sequence). The CDR3 length is 19 residues. Between the trimmed V and J ends, which lost 7 bases and 0 bases, there was a span of 22 bases. Here the CDR3 DNA reads TGTGCCAGTAACCTCCGTGGGCAGGGGCCTCTCTCTGGGGCCAACGTCCTGACTTTC. Translated: CASNLRGQGPLSGANVLTF.

CDR3 protein: CASSSGQGAADTQYF. The DNA of the CDR3 is TGTGCCAGCAGCTCGGGACAGGGGGCCGCAGATACGCAGTATTTT. The chain combines TRBV11-3 with TRBJ2-3; 12 nucleotides line up with TRBD1. V shed 4 bases and J 4 bases; nucleotides not matched to a gene: 3. The CDR3 spans 15 residues. CDR1 is SGHNT, CDR2 YENEEA, per germline.

V gene TRBV6-1 combines with J gene TRBJ1-5; 8 bases match TRBD1. This CDR3 comprises 14 residues. Germline V lookup: CDR1 MNHNS, CDR2 SASEGT. Unmatched junction bases numbered 6, after V lost 8 bases and J lost 3 bases. CDR3: CASRRQGNNQPQHF. CDR3 DNA sequence: TGTGCCAGCCGGAGACAGGGGAACAATCAGCCCCAGCATTTT.

V gene TRBV7-2 combines with J gene TRBJ2-5; D remains ambiguous. There are 16 residues in the CDR3. The germline gives CDR1 SGHTA, CDR2 FQGNSA. V was clipped by 2 bases and J by 1 base, with 14 bases between them. This CDR3 is CASSLSPVAVQETQYF. As DNA, the CDR3 is TGTGCCAGCAGCTTATCCCCTGTGGCCGTCCAAGAGACCCAGTACTTC. Complete variable domain (other parts from reference TRBV7-2 and TRBJ2-5): GAGVSQSPSNKVTEKGKDVELRCDPISGHTALYWYRQSLGQGLEFLIYFQGNSAPDKSGLPSDRFSAERTGGSVSTLTIQRTQQEDSAVYLCASSLSPVAVQETQYFGPGTRLLVL.

V and J are TRBV6-1 and TRBJ1-5; D is undetermined. The germline V gene has CDR1 MNHNS and CDR2 SASEGT. Trimming left V 6 bases short and J 0 bases short, with 15 bases between. The CDR3 is 16 residues long. CDR3 nucleotides: TGTGCCAGCAGACGGCGGCGGATAGATAGCAATCAGCCCCAGCATTTT. As protein: CASRRRRIDSNQPQHF.

CDR3 amino acids: CASNQTTHKETQYF. The CDR3 bases are TGTGCCAGCAACCAGACAACCCATAAAGAGACCCAGTACTTC. The rearrangement links TRBV27 to TRBJ2-5, with D uncertain. Between the trimmed V and J ends, which lost 7 bases and 3 bases, there was a span of 15 bases. The CDR3 is made up of 14 amino acids. Germline values: CDR1 MNHEY, CDR2 SMNVEV (reference sequence).